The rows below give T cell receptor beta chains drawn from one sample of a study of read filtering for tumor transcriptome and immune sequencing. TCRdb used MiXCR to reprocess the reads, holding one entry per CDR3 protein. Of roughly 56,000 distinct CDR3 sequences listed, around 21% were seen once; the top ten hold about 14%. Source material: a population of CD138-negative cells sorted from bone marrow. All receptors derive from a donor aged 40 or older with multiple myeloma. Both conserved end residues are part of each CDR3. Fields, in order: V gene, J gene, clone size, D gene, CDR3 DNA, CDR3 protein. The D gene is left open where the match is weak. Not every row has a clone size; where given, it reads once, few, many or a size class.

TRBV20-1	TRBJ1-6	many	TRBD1	TGCAGTGCTAGAGCCGGGACAGGGGGATATAATTCACCCCTCCACTTT	CSARAGTGGYNSPLHF
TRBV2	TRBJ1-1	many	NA	TGTGCCAGCAGTGCAGGGGAAGGCACTGAAGCTTTCTTT	CASSAGEGTEAFF
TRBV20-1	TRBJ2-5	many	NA	TGCAGTGCTGCCTCTGGGGAGACCCAGTACTTC	CSAASGETQYF
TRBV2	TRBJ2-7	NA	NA	TGTGCCAGCAAGTCCCGGGACCAAACTTACGAGCAGTACTTC	CASKSRDQTYEQYF
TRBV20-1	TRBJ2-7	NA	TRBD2	TGCAGTGCTAGCCCTAGCGGGAGGTACGAGCAGTACTTC	CSASPSGRYEQYF
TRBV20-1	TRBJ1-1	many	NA	TGCAGTGCTAGAGATGACAGGTCCGTTACTGAAGCTTTCTTT	CSARDDRSVTEAFF
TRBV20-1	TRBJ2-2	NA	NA	TGCGGTGGAGGCAGCGGGAACACCGGGGAGCTGTTTTTT	CGGGSGNTGELFF
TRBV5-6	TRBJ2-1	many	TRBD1	TGTGCCAGCAGTTACAGGGGCTCGGTTTTCTATGAGCAGTTCTTC	CASSYRGSVFYEQFF
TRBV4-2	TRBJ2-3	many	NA	TGTGCCAGCAGCCAAGTCTCCGGGGCTGGCACAGATACGCAGTATTTT	CASSQVSGAGTDTQYF
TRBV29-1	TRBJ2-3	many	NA	TGCAGCGTCCAAGCGGATTGGACAGATACGCAGTATTTT	CSVQADWTDTQYF
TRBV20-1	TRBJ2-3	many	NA	TGCAGTGCTAGAGTAGCGGCAGAGCTTGATACGCAGTATTTT	CSARVAAELDTQYF
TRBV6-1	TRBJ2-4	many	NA	TGTGCCAGCAACCCGGGACTCGGGTTAGCCAAAAACATTCAGTACTTC	CASNPGLGLAKNIQYF
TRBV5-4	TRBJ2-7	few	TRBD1	TGTGCCAGCAGCCCGGGACAGCGATCGAGCTCCTACGAGCAGTACTTC	CASSPGQRSSSYEQYF
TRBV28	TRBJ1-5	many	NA	TGTGCCAGCAGTTTGATCGGTCAGCCCCAGCATTTT	CASSLIGQPQHF
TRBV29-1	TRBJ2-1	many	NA	TGCAGCGTTGTCAGGGGCGCATCGAATGAGCAGTTCTTC	CSVVRGASNEQFF
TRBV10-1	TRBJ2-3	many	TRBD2	TGCGCCAGCACCCCGGGACTAGCGTCGGCAGATACGCAGTATTTT	CASTPGLASADTQYF
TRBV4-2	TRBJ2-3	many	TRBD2	TGTGCCAGCAGCCAAGAGGGCTTAGCGGGAGGGCACACAGATACGCAGTATTTT	CASSQEGLAGGHTDTQYF
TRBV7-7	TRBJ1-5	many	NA	TGTGCTAGCAGCTTGGGGGAGGGACAGCCCCAGCATTTT	CASSLGEGQPQHF
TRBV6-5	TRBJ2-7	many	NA	TGTGCCAGCAGTTCGTCCGGACGTGAGCAGTACTTC	CASSSSGREQYF
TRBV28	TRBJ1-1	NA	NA	TGTGCCAGCAGTTTTAGTGGTTCTGAAGCTTTCTTT	CASSFSGSEAFF
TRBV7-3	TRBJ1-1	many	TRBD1	TGTGCCAGCAGCCCGGGACAGGGTATCACTGAAGCTTTCTTT	CASSPGQGITEAFF
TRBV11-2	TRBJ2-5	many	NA	TGTGCCAGCAGCTTAGGTTTAGGGGGAGTCACAGAGACCCAGTACTTC	CASSLGLGGVTETQYF
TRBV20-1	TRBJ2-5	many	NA	TGCAGTGCGGATAGGGGAGAAGGTATCCAAGAGACCCAGTACTTC	CSADRGEGIQETQYF
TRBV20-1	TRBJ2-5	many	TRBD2	TGCAGTGCGGCTACTAGCGAGGTTCCTCAAGAGACCCAGTACTTC	CSAATSEVPQETQYF
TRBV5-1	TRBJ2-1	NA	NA	TGCGCCAGCAGCTTGAAGGCACGACAGTCCCTCTCCTACAATGAGCGGTTCTTC	CASSLKARQSLSYNERFF
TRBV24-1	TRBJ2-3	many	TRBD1	TGTGCCACCAGTGATGACTACCCGGGACAGGGAACAGATACGCAGTATTTT	CATSDDYPGQGTDTQYF
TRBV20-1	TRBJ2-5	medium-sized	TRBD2	TGCAGTGCACCAGGACTAGCGGCGGGGACCCAGTACTTC	CSAPGLAAGTQYF
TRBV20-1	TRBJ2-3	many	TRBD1	TGCAGTGCTACAAACCGGGACAGGAGCACAGATACGCAGTATTTT	CSATNRDRSTDTQYF
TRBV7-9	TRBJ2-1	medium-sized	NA	TGTGCCCTACACCGTAGGGGGGCCTTC	CALHRRGAF
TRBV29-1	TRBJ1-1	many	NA	TGCAGCGTTGTTCCTCGGTTGGTAGGGAAAGAGAACACTGAAGCTTTCTTT	CSVVPRLVGKENTEAFF
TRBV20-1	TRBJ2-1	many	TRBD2	TGCAGTGCTACTAGCGGGAGCTATGAGCAGTTCTTC	CSATSGSYEQFF
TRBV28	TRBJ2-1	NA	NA	TGTGCCAGCAGTTCGACAGGATCCAATTCCAATGAGCAGTTCTTC	CASSSTGSNSNEQFF
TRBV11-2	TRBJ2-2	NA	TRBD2	TGTGCCAGCAGCTTAGCCGGGGGGGCAACCGGGGAGCTGTTTTTT	CASSLAGGATGELFF
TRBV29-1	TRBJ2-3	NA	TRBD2	TGCAGCGTTGAAGACCTCCTTCGGGTAGCGGGAGGCCGGGGCGCAGATACGCAGTATTTT	CSVEDLLRVAGGRGADTQYF
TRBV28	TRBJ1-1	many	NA	TGTGCCAGCCTCCTAAGTACAGGGAGGACCTTGAACACTGAAGCTTTCTTT	CASLLSTGRTLNTEAFF
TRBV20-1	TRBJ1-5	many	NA	TGCAGTGCTAGAGATCGGGGAGGCAATCAGCCCCAGCATTTT	CSARDRGGNQPQHF
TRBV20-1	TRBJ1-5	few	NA	TGCAGTGCTAGAGAAGGGGGAGGCAATCAGCCCCAGCATTTT	CSAREGGGNQPQHF
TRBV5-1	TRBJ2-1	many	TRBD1	TGCGCCAGCAGCTCCACCGGGACAGCCTACAATGAGCAGTTCTTC	CASSSTGTAYNEQFF
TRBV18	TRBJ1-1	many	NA	TGTGCCAGCTCACAGGCAGGGTTGAACACTGAAGCTTTCTTT	CASSQAGLNTEAFF
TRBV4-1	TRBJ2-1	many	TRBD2	TGCGCCAGCAGCCAGAGACTAGCGGGAGCCGATGAGCAGTTCTTC	CASSQRLAGADEQFF
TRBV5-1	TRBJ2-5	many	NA	TGCGCCAGTAGACCAGGACAAGACCAAGAGACCCAGTACTTC	CASRPGQDQETQYF
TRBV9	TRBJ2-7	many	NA	TGTGCCAGCAGCCCGAGTAGCACCAAAAACTACGAGCAGTACTTC	CASSPSSTKNYEQYF
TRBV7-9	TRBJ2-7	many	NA	TGTGCCAGCAGCTTGTGGGACCGACCGGTCGAGCAGTACTTC	CASSLWDRPVEQYF
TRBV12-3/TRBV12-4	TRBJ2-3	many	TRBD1	TGTGCCAGCAGTTACGACAGGGGCACAGATACGCAGTATTTT	CASSYDRGTDTQYF
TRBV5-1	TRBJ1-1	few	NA	TGCGCCAGCAGCCCGGGCGGCCTCGGGGAAGCTTTCTTT	CASSPGGLGEAFF